This is a list of T cell receptor beta chains from one sample in a study of human T cells and chemical hapten exposure. One entry per CDR3 protein results from TCRdb running MiXCR on the reads. The data show 120,000 or so distinct CDR3 sequences, with over 6.5% seen just once and roughly 1.3% held by the top ten. The sample was whole blood. Every receptor here comes from a human donor in good health. Some clones in this sample may be carry-over from other donors' samples. Both conserved end residues are part of each CDR3. The D gene is left open where the match is weak. Some rows have no size entry. The others give once, few or many, or a class for an expanded clone.

size	V	J	D	DNA	CDR3
few	TRBV2	TRBJ1-2	.	TGTGCCAGCAGTGAAGAGCCCCAGGTGGGCTACACCTTC	CASSEEPQVGYTF
.	TRBV5-1	TRBJ2-1	TRBD2	TGCGCCTCCTTACCGTCGGAGGGAGGGCCATCGAATGAGCAGTTCTTC	CASLPSEGGPSNEQFF
.	TRBV9	TRBJ1-2	TRBD1	TGTGCCAGCAGCGCCCAAACAGGGGGCCGAGGCTACACCTTC	CASSAQTGGRGYTF
few	TRBV19	TRBJ2-5	.	TGTGCCAGTAGTACGTCGCAAATGGAGACCCAGTACTTC	CASSTSQMETQYF
few	TRBV7-8	TRBJ1-1	TRBD1	TGTGCCAGCAGCCAGAAATTAGACAGGGGTTACACTGAAGCTTTCTTT	CASSQKLDRGYTEAFF
few	TRBV4-2	TRBJ2-3	.	TGTGCCAGCAGCCAAGAGCCAGATACGCAGTATTTT	CASSQEPDTQYF
few	TRBV12-3/TRBV12-4	TRBJ1-1	TRBD1	TGTGCCAGCAGTTTCGGGACAGGGTTTGACACTGAAGCTTTCTTT	CASSFGTGFDTEAFF
many	TRBV7-9	TRBJ1-5	TRBD1	TGTGCCAGCAGCGCCGACAGGGCGAATCAGCCCCAGCATTTT	CASSADRANQPQHF
few	TRBV10-2	TRBJ2-3	.	TGCGCCAGCAGTGGGTGGTCTAGCACAGATACGCAGTATTTT	CASSGWSSTDTQYF
many	TRBV12-5	TRBJ1-4	TRBD1	TGTGCTAGTGGCTTCCACACGGACAGGGTCGGGCTGTTTTTT	CASGFHTDRVGLFF
few	TRBV7-9	TRBJ2-1	TRBD1	TGTGCCAGCAGCTTAAGGACAGGGGATGAGCAGTTCTTC	CASSLRTGDEQFF